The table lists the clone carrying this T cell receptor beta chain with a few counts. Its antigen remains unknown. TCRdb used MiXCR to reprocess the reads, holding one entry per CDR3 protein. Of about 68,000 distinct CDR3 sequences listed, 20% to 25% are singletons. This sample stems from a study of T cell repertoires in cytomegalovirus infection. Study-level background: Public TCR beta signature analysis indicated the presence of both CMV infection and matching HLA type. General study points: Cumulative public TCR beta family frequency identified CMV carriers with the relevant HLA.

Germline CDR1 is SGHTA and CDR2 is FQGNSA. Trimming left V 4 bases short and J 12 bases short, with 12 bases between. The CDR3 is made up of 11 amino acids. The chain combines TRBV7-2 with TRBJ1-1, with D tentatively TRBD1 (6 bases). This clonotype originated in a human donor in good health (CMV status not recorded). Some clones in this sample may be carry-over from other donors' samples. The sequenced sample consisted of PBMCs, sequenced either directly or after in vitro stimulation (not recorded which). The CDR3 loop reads CASSSRQVPFF. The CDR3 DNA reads TGTGCCAGCAGCTCGAGACAGGTTCCTTTCTTT.